A selection of T cell receptor beta chains follows, all from one sample in a study of T cell responses to AZD1222 COVID-19 vaccine. The data were produced by immunoSEQ multiplex PCR, yet TCRdb's version contains in-frame clones alone and is incomplete. The table records about 82,000 clones, roughly four fifths of them present only once. The sample consisted of peripheral blood, taken 28 days after the second AZD1222 dose. Receptors were obtained from an adult who received the AZD1222 COVID-19 vaccine. Each CDR3 is given with its conserved first and last residue. Each record gives: J gene, clone size, CDR3 length, D gene, V gene, CDR3 DNA, CDR3 protein. A D gene is named only where the DNA matches it firmly. The listing skips clone size in some rows; elsewhere it reads once, few, many or a size class.

J gene: TRBJ2-7; clone size: once; CDR3 length: 11; D gene: NA; V gene: TRBV20-1; CDR3 DNA: TGCAGTGCTAGTCCTAGGGCAGAGCAGTACTTC; CDR3 protein: CSASPRAEQYF
J gene: TRBJ1-5; clone size: NA; CDR3 length: 14; D gene: NA; V gene: TRBV28; CDR3 DNA: TGTGCCAGCAGTCCATATACTTCCAATCAGCCCCAGCATTTT; CDR3 protein: CASSPYTSNQPQHF
J gene: TRBJ2-1; clone size: NA; CDR3 length: 17; D gene: TRBD2; V gene: TRBV27; CDR3 DNA: TGTGCCAGCAGACCAGGACTAGCGGATAGCTCCTACAATGAGCAGTTCTTC; CDR3 protein: CASRPGLADSSYNEQFF
J gene: TRBJ1-4; clone size: few; CDR3 length: 15; D gene: NA; V gene: TRBV4-1; CDR3 DNA: TGCGCCAGCAGCCAAGATGCAGGGATTATTGAAAAACTGTTTTTT; CDR3 protein: CASSQDAGIIEKLFF
J gene: TRBJ2-7; clone size: NA; CDR3 length: 14; D gene: TRBD1; V gene: TRBV29-1; CDR3 DNA: TGCAGCGTTGGACCCGGGACAGGGAAAAACGAGCAGTACTTC; CDR3 protein: CSVGPGTGKNEQYF
J gene: TRBJ1-1; clone size: NA; CDR3 length: 14; D gene: NA; V gene: TRBV3-1/TRBV3-2; CDR3 DNA: TGTGCCAGCAGCCGGGGACACATGAACACTGAAGCTTTCTTT; CDR3 protein: CASSRGHMNTEAFF
J gene: TRBJ2-3; clone size: NA; CDR3 length: 16; D gene: NA; V gene: TRBV28; CDR3 DNA: TGTGCCAGCAGTTCCCCCGGAAGGCACTCGACAGATACGCAGTATTTT; CDR3 protein: CASSSPGRHSTDTQYF
J gene: TRBJ1-2; clone size: NA; CDR3 length: 14; D gene: NA; V gene: TRBV4-3; CDR3 DNA: TGCGCCAGCAGCCAAGAAACGGGGCGGGGTGGCTACACCTTC; CDR3 protein: CASSQETGRGGYTF
J gene: TRBJ1-3; clone size: once; CDR3 length: 13; D gene: NA; V gene: TRBV6-5; CDR3 DNA: TGTGCCAGCAGTTCCTTGTTTGGAAACACCATATATTTT; CDR3 protein: CASSSLFGNTIYF
J gene: TRBJ1-1; clone size: NA; CDR3 length: 18; D gene: TRBD1; V gene: TRBV11-2; CDR3 DNA: TGTGCCAGCAGCTTGAGAAGACAGGGTTCACTCTTTGGGACTGAAGCTTTCTTT; CDR3 protein: CASSLRRQGSLFGTEAFF
J gene: TRBJ2-2; clone size: NA; CDR3 length: 15; D gene: NA; V gene: TRBV2; CDR3 DNA: TGTGCCAGCAGTGACCCCAGGGGTCTCACCGGGGAGCTGTTTTTT; CDR3 protein: CASSDPRGLTGELFF
J gene: TRBJ1-1; clone size: NA; CDR3 length: 14; D gene: NA; V gene: TRBV6-6; CDR3 DNA: TGTGCCAGCAGTGCAAGGGGTAGTGGGACTGAAGCTTTCTTT; CDR3 protein: CASSARGSGTEAFF
J gene: TRBJ1-5; clone size: once; CDR3 length: 12; D gene: TRBD1; V gene: TRBV6-6; CDR3 DNA: TGTGCCACCCGACAGGGGAATCAGCCCCAGCATTTT; CDR3 protein: CATRQGNQPQHF
J gene: TRBJ2-3; clone size: few; CDR3 length: 13; D gene: NA; V gene: TRBV19; CDR3 DNA: TGTGCCAGTACCCCGACTGTTACTCATACGCAGTATTTT; CDR3 protein: CASTPTVTHTQYF
J gene: TRBJ1-2; clone size: NA; CDR3 length: 13; D gene: TRBD1; V gene: TRBV4-2; CDR3 DNA: TGTGCCAGCAGCCAAACGGGACAGTTTGGCTACACCTTC; CDR3 protein: CASSQTGQFGYTF
J gene: TRBJ1-1; clone size: NA; CDR3 length: 14; D gene: NA; V gene: TRBV5-1; CDR3 DNA: TGCGCCAGCAGCTTGGTGACAGAGAACACTGAAGCTTTCTTT; CDR3 protein: CASSLVTENTEAFF
J gene: TRBJ1-2; clone size: NA; CDR3 length: 11; D gene: NA; V gene: TRBV25-1; CDR3 DNA: TGTGCCAGCTCCCCGCACTATGGCTACACCTTC; CDR3 protein: CASSPHYGYTF
J gene: TRBJ1-2; clone size: few; CDR3 length: 15; D gene: NA; V gene: TRBV19; CDR3 DNA: TGTGCCAGTCGTGAACAGGATACGGAGGGCTATGGCTACACCTTC; CDR3 protein: CASREQDTEGYGYTF
J gene: TRBJ1-1; clone size: NA; CDR3 length: 19; D gene: NA; V gene: TRBV5-6; CDR3 DNA: TGTGCCAGCAGCTCGGCGGGTACAGACAATATCCACGCGAACACTGAAGCTTTCTTT; CDR3 protein: CASSSAGTDNIHANTEAFF
J gene: TRBJ1-6; clone size: NA; CDR3 length: 12; D gene: NA; V gene: TRBV29-1; CDR3 DNA: TGCAGCGTTGGGGAGGGGGAATCACCCCTCCACTTT; CDR3 protein: CSVGEGESPLHF
J gene: TRBJ2-1; clone size: NA; CDR3 length: 16; D gene: TRBD2; V gene: TRBV24-1; CDR3 DNA: TGTGCCACCAGTGAGGGGGGGACTACCTCCTACAATGAGCAGTTCTTC; CDR3 protein: CATSEGGTTSYNEQFF
J gene: TRBJ2-5; clone size: NA; CDR3 length: 17; D gene: NA; V gene: TRBV2; CDR3 DNA: TGTGCCACCTCCCCGGGGCTGGGAGGTTTTTTCGGGGAGACCCAGTACTTC; CDR3 protein: CATSPGLGGFFGETQYF
J gene: TRBJ1-1; clone size: NA; CDR3 length: 15; D gene: TRBD1; V gene: TRBV3-1/TRBV3-2; CDR3 DNA: TGTGCCAGCAGCCTTACCGGGACAGGGAGGACTGAAGCTTTCTTT; CDR3 protein: CASSLTGTGRTEAFF
J gene: TRBJ1-2; clone size: once; CDR3 length: 13; D gene: NA; V gene: TRBV27; CDR3 DNA: TGTGCCAGCAGACGCATCTCGGGTAACGGCTACACCTTC; CDR3 protein: CASRRISGNGYTF
J gene: TRBJ1-4; clone size: NA; CDR3 length: 16; D gene: NA; V gene: TRBV28; CDR3 DNA: TGTGCCAGCAGAACAAGACAGGAAGCAACTAATGAAAAACTGTTTTTT; CDR3 protein: CASRTRQEATNEKLFF
J gene: TRBJ1-3; clone size: once; CDR3 length: 14; D gene: NA; V gene: TRBV27; CDR3 DNA: TGTGCCAGCAAGGACGGCTTCTCTGGAAACACCATATATTTT; CDR3 protein: CASKDGFSGNTIYF
J gene: TRBJ1-2; clone size: NA; CDR3 length: 14; D gene: NA; V gene: TRBV5-6; CDR3 DNA: TGTGCCAGCAGCTTGCGAGACAGGCCTTGGGGCTACACCTTC; CDR3 protein: CASSLRDRPWGYTF
J gene: TRBJ1-1; clone size: NA; CDR3 length: 17; D gene: NA; V gene: TRBV12-2; CDR3 DNA: TGTGCAAGTCGCTTTCCCCCGGCCCCGCTCTCGGGAACTGAAGCTTTCTTT; CDR3 protein: CASRFPPAPLSGTEAFF
J gene: TRBJ2-2; clone size: NA; CDR3 length: 15; D gene: NA; V gene: TRBV19; CDR3 DNA: TGTGCCAGTAGCAACCGGGGCGGCAGGCCCGGGGAGCTGTTTTTT; CDR3 protein: CASSNRGGRPGELFF
J gene: TRBJ1-1; clone size: few; CDR3 length: 12; D gene: NA; V gene: TRBV7-2; CDR3 DNA: TGTGCCAGCGGGTCGGAGCGCGGAGAAGCTTTCTTT; CDR3 protein: CASGSERGEAFF
J gene: TRBJ2-7; clone size: NA; CDR3 length: 14; D gene: TRBD1; V gene: TRBV28; CDR3 DNA: TGTGCCAGCAGTTTGGACAGGATCTCCTACGAGCAGTACTTC; CDR3 protein: CASSLDRISYEQYF
J gene: TRBJ2-7; clone size: NA; CDR3 length: 14; D gene: TRBD1; V gene: TRBV5-1; CDR3 DNA: TGCGCCAGCAGCTTGGCCTACGCAGGGGGCGAGCAGTACTTC; CDR3 protein: CASSLAYAGGEQYF
J gene: TRBJ1-2; clone size: few; CDR3 length: 14; D gene: NA; V gene: TRBV6-1; CDR3 DNA: TGTGCCAGCAGTGAGGGACCGATTAACTATGGCTACACCTTC; CDR3 protein: CASSEGPINYGYTF
J gene: TRBJ1-3; clone size: few; CDR3 length: 16; D gene: NA; V gene: TRBV5-6; CDR3 DNA: TGTGCCAGCAGCTTGTTAGCGGGGCGATCTGGAAACACCATATATTTT; CDR3 protein: CASSLLAGRSGNTIYF
J gene: TRBJ2-5; clone size: NA; CDR3 length: 18; D gene: TRBD1; V gene: TRBV7-8; CDR3 DNA: TGTGCCAGCAGCTTAGTGATACCGGGACAGGGGTTTGAAGAGACCCAGTACTTC; CDR3 protein: CASSLVIPGQGFEETQYF
J gene: TRBJ2-3; clone size: few; CDR3 length: 14; D gene: NA; V gene: TRBV29-1; CDR3 DNA: TGCAGCGTTGAAGAGGTTCCCCGCACAGATACGCAGTATTTT; CDR3 protein: CSVEEVPRTDTQYF
J gene: TRBJ1-2; clone size: NA; CDR3 length: 13; D gene: NA; V gene: TRBV4-1; CDR3 DNA: TGCGCCAGCAGCCCCCGACAGGCATATGGCTACACCTTC; CDR3 protein: CASSPRQAYGYTF
J gene: TRBJ1-5; clone size: NA; CDR3 length: 16; D gene: NA; V gene: TRBV27; CDR3 DNA: TGTGCCAGCAGTCCTTGGGCGGGTTTCAAGGATCAGCCCCAGCATTTT; CDR3 protein: CASSPWAGFKDQPQHF
J gene: TRBJ1-5; clone size: NA; CDR3 length: 13; D gene: NA; V gene: TRBV19; CDR3 DNA: TGTGCCATACGGGGCAGGGATGATCAGCCCCAGCATTTT; CDR3 protein: CAIRGRDDQPQHF
J gene: TRBJ2-1; clone size: NA; CDR3 length: 15; D gene: NA; V gene: TRBV2; CDR3 DNA: TGTGCCAGCAGTGAAGAGATTAGCTCCTACAATGAGCAGTTCTTC; CDR3 protein: CASSEEISSYNEQFF
J gene: TRBJ2-5; clone size: NA; CDR3 length: 16; D gene: TRBD2; V gene: TRBV2; CDR3 DNA: TGTGCCAGCAGTTCGGGAGCGGGGCTCGGGGAAGAGACCCAGTACTTC; CDR3 protein: CASSSGAGLGEETQYF
J gene: TRBJ2-1; clone size: NA; CDR3 length: 15; D gene: TRBD1; V gene: TRBV25-1; CDR3 DNA: TGTGCCAGCAGTGGGGGTCAGGGGGCTTACAATGAGCAGTTCTTC; CDR3 protein: CASSGGQGAYNEQFF
J gene: TRBJ2-5; clone size: NA; CDR3 length: 16; D gene: TRBD2; V gene: TRBV5-1; CDR3 DNA: TGCGCCAGCAGCCCTATGGGCGGGAGTTTTGTGGAGACCCAGTACTTC; CDR3 protein: CASSPMGGSFVETQYF
J gene: TRBJ2-7; clone size: NA; CDR3 length: 13; D gene: NA; V gene: TRBV28; CDR3 DNA: TGTGCCAGCTCAACGCCCGGGATTCACGAGCAGTACTTC; CDR3 protein: CASSTPGIHEQYF
J gene: TRBJ2-7; clone size: few; CDR3 length: 11; D gene: NA; V gene: TRBV25-1; CDR3 DNA: TGTGGAGTGATGGGTACCTACGAGCAGTACTTC; CDR3 protein: CGVMGTYEQYF
J gene: TRBJ2-1; clone size: NA; CDR3 length: 16; D gene: TRBD2; V gene: TRBV30; CDR3 DNA: TGTGCCTGGATCCCCTCACCTAGCGGGGCTTACAATGAGCAGTTCTTC; CDR3 protein: CAWIPSPSGAYNEQFF
J gene: TRBJ2-7; clone size: once; CDR3 length: 12; D gene: NA; V gene: TRBV7-9; CDR3 DNA: TGTGCCAGCAGCTCGACAGTCTACGAGCAGTACTTC; CDR3 protein: CASSSTVYEQYF
J gene: TRBJ1-1; clone size: NA; CDR3 length: 13; D gene: NA; V gene: TRBV6-4; CDR3 DNA: TGTGCCAGCAGTGACTCTGAGAACACTGAAGCTTTCTTT; CDR3 protein: CASSDSENTEAFF
J gene: TRBJ2-1; clone size: NA; CDR3 length: 10; D gene: TRBD2; V gene: TRBV20-1; CDR3 DNA: TGCAGTGCTAGAGCTAGCGGGCAGTTCTTC; CDR3 protein: CSARASGQFF
J gene: TRBJ1-5; clone size: once; CDR3 length: 14; D gene: NA; V gene: TRBV2; CDR3 DNA: TGTGCCAGCAGTGGGACAGATGGCAATCAGCCCCAGCATTTT; CDR3 protein: CASSGTDGNQPQHF
J gene: TRBJ2-1; clone size: NA; CDR3 length: 14; D gene: TRBD2; V gene: TRBV3-1/TRBV3-2; CDR3 DNA: TGTGCCAGCAGCCAAGGCGGGAGAGGCAATGAGCAGTTCTTC; CDR3 protein: CASSQGGRGNEQFF
J gene: TRBJ2-1; clone size: NA; CDR3 length: 16; D gene: TRBD1; V gene: TRBV5-1; CDR3 DNA: TGCGCCAGCAGCTTGGGACAGGGGCTATTCTACAATGAGCAGTTCTTC; CDR3 protein: CASSLGQGLFYNEQFF
J gene: TRBJ2-6; clone size: NA; CDR3 length: 12; D gene: NA; V gene: TRBV7-3; CDR3 DNA: TGTGCCAGCGGGTTTGGGGCCAACGTCCTGACTTTC; CDR3 protein: CASGFGANVLTF
J gene: TRBJ2-5; clone size: NA; CDR3 length: 14; D gene: NA; V gene: TRBV7-8; CDR3 DNA: TGTGCCAGCAGCCCCAGGACTCTCCAAGAGACCCAGTACTTC; CDR3 protein: CASSPRTLQETQYF
J gene: TRBJ1-1; clone size: once; CDR3 length: 19; D gene: NA; V gene: TRBV28; CDR3 DNA: TGTGCCAGCAGTTTTCCCCTACCCCGATTAGGGGTTCGAAACACTGAAGCTTTCTTT; CDR3 protein: CASSFPLPRLGVRNTEAFF
J gene: TRBJ2-5; clone size: NA; CDR3 length: 15; D gene: NA; V gene: TRBV7-2; CDR3 DNA: TGTGCCAGCAGCCCTCAGATAGCGGCCCAAGAGACCCAGTACTTC; CDR3 protein: CASSPQIAAQETQYF
J gene: TRBJ2-2; clone size: NA; CDR3 length: 15; D gene: TRBD1; V gene: TRBV10-3; CDR3 DNA: TGTGCCATCAGCCGACAGGGGGCTGACACCGGGGAGCTGTTTTTT; CDR3 protein: CAISRQGADTGELFF
J gene: TRBJ2-5; clone size: NA; CDR3 length: 14; D gene: NA; V gene: TRBV5-1; CDR3 DNA: TGCGCCAGCAGCTGGGCCCCAGGGGAAGAGACCCAGTACTTC; CDR3 protein: CASSWAPGEETQYF
J gene: TRBJ2-1; clone size: NA; CDR3 length: 13; D gene: NA; V gene: TRBV29-1; CDR3 DNA: TGCAGCGTAGCTAGCATCTCCTTCAATGAGCAGTTCTTC; CDR3 protein: CSVASISFNEQFF